This TCR beta chain was retrieved from a study of shared clonotypes between healthy human individuals. The protocol was immunoSEQ multiplex PCR, while the TCRdb copy is restricted to in-frame clones and leaves out a portion. This table holds 740,000 or so clones, around 78% found once. Trimming left V 4 bases short and J 1 base short, with 16 bases between. The CDR3 runs 16 residues. In germline, CDR1 is LNHNV, CDR2 YYDKDF (reference sequence). The sample was memory CD4+ T cells sorted from blood. The subset was: CD45RA-negative fraction. The chain is built from TRBV15 and TRBJ1-2, with TRBD1 as a possible D gene (6 bases). The TCR originated in a woman in her twenties or thirties in good health. The CDR3 nucleotides read TGTGCCACCAGCAAATCGGACAGTTCATTTAACTATGGCTACACCTTC. It encodes CATSKSDSSFNYGYTF.